Reported below is one TCR beta chain. This record comes from a study of blood T cell repertoires in COVID-19. Study summary: Some COVID-19 samples were acute and others convalescent; all came from the United States, Italy and Spain. Sample material is recorded as cDNA or gDNA derived from T cells, B-cell-depleted T cells, or PBMCs.

TCRdb's copy holds only in-frame clones and misses some; the assay was immunoSEQ multiplex PCR. The table has some 66,000 clones, roughly nine tenths seen once. Trimming took off 6 bases at V and 4 bases at J, with 26 bases between the two ends. CDR3 size: 18 residues. CDR1 is MDHEN and CDR2 is SYDVKM in the germline V gene. The chain couples TRBV28 to TRBJ2-3; D is possibly TRBD1 (6 bases). This receptor was obtained from a human donor in a cohort sampled during active COVID-19. The sequenced sample consisted of peripheral blood. CDR3 DNA: TGTGCCAGCAGGCCTTCGTGGGGGCTGACCGCACCCCCAGATACGCAGTATTTT. It is translated as CASRPSWGLTAPPDTQYF.